These 11 T cell receptor beta chains share one sample of origin, sequenced in a study of immune evolution from preneoplasia to lung adenocarcinoma. Using immunoSEQ multiplex PCR, the repertoire was profiled, and TCRdb retains in-frame clones only, with some absent. The table includes about 6,600 clones, 75% to 90% detected once. The sequencing sample was made of FFPE invasive lung adenocarcinoma tissue. Every receptor here comes from a person aged 50-70 years with lung adenocarcinoma.

The CDR3 nucleotides read TGTGCCAGCAAGGGGGATAGCAATCAGCCCCAGCATTTT. Its translation: CASKGDSNQPQHF. V is TRBV2 and J is TRBJ1-5; possible D gene TRBD1, 6 bases. V dropped 7 bases and J dropped 0 bases, with 7 bases sitting between them. The CDR3 length is 13 residues. Germline-derived CDR1 and CDR2 are SNHLY and FYNNEI.

The CDR3 DNA sequence: TGTGCCAGCAGCCAAGATCTTAGCTTATACTCTGGAAACACCATATATTTT. It yields the protein CASSQDLSLYSGNTIYF. The gene calls are TRBV4-2 and TRBJ1-3; D uncertain. V was cut by 0 bases and J by 0 bases, with 12 bases left in between. Per germline, CDR1 LGHNA and CDR2 YNFKEQ. The CDR3 length is 17 residues.

This chain connects TRBV2 to TRBJ1-4; perhaps TRBD1 as D (5 bases). Looked up from germline, CDR1 is SNHLY and CDR2 is FYNNEI. This CDR3 spans 14 amino acids. The V and J ends lost 6 bases and 8 bases respectively, with 16 bases between them. CDR3 region: CASRGPTRGEKLFF. Here the CDR3 DNA reads TGTGCCAGCAGGGGACCGACGCGGGGGGAAAAACTGTTTTTT.

This chain connects TRBV7-9 to TRBJ1-3; tentatively, D is TRBD1 (5 bases). Germline V lookup: CDR1 SEHNR, CDR2 FQNEAQ (reference sequence). Between the trimmed V and J ends, which lost 5 bases and 7 bases, there was a span of 15 bases. The CDR3 loop spans 14 amino acids. The CDR3 DNA is TGTGCCAGCAGCCGGGACCCCTTGGGGAACACCATATATTTT. Translated, it gives CASSRDPLGNTIYF.

V usage is TRBV11-2 and J usage is TRBJ2-2, with 7 bases that match TRBD2. V shed 3 bases, J shed 6 bases, and the junction held 10 bases outside the gene matches. Germline CDR1 SGHAT, CDR2 FQNNGV. The CDR3 is made up of 16 amino acids. The CDR3 loop reads CASSFPSGGYSGELFF. DNA of the CDR3: TGTGCCAGCAGCTTCCCCTCGGGGGGATATTCCGGGGAGCTGTTTTTT.

The chain employs TRBV6-1 and TRBJ1-1; 10 bases align to TRBD1. After removal of 3 bases from V and 1 base from J, the junction contained 8 bases not matched to a gene. The germline V gene has CDR1 MNHNS and CDR2 SASEGT. CDR3 size: 17 residues. The CDR3 spells CASSDPGTGVGNTEAFF. Written as DNA, the CDR3 is TGTGCCAGCAGTGACCCCGGGACAGGGGTTGGGAACACTGAAGCTTTCTTT.

V gene TRBV15 combines with J gene TRBJ1-1, with D perhaps matching TRBD1 (5 bases). From germline, CDR1 is LNHNV and CDR2 YYDKDF (reference sequence). V was trimmed by 4 bases and J by 4 bases, leaving 10 bases between them. The CDR3 spans 13 residues. CDR3 amino acids: CATSTDRLTEAFF. In DNA, the CDR3 is TGTGCCACCAGCACCGACAGACTCACTGAAGCTTTCTTT.

V is TRBV4-2 and J is TRBJ1-2; no definite D call. Trimming stripped 1 base from V and 2 bases from J, with 8 bases between. Germline V gene data show CDR1 as LGHNA and CDR2 as YNFKEQ. This CDR3 has 14 amino acids. CDR3 sequence reads: CASSQGRQNYGYTF. In DNA, the CDR3 is TGTGCCAGCAGCCAAGGACGGCAGAACTATGGCTACACCTTC.

The V call is TRBV4-1, the J call TRBJ2-7; unclear D gene. The CDR3 has 15 residues. V lost 0 bases and J lost 2, with 11 bases in between. Germline V gene data show CDR1 as MGHRA and CDR2 as YSYEKL. DNA for the CDR3: TGCGCCAGCAGCCAAGATCACGCCGGAACCTACGAGCAGTACTTC. The encoded protein is CASSQDHAGTYEQYF.

The genes are TRBV29-1 and TRBJ2-1, with TRBD2 matching 7 bases. The germline gives CDR1 SQVTM, CDR2 ANQGSEA. V shed 7 bases, J shed 1 base, and the junction held 10 bases outside the gene matches. The CDR3 sequence is 15 residues long. As DNA, the CDR3 is TGCAGCGCCCCCGTGGGGGGGTCATCCTACAATGAGCAGTTCTTC. It encodes CSAPVGGSSYNEQFF.

This chain joins TRBV11-2 and TRBJ1-2; no firm D call. The germline V gene has CDR1 SGHAT and CDR2 FQNNGV. Trimming pared 5 bases from V and 8 bases from J, leaving 12 bases between. The CDR3 runs to 12 residues. Here the CDR3 reads CASSLSLWGYTF. The CDR3, as DNA: TGTGCCAGCAGCCTCTCTCTTTGGGGCTACACCTTC.